This paragraph reports one T cell receptor (beta chain). As yet, its antigen is unknown. This entry belongs to a study of radiation and T cells in renal cell carcinoma. Whole-study results and caveats: Dominant CDR3 motifs were more common in irradiated tumors than controls. In blood, top tumor clones expanded by 2 weeks, shrinking by 4.

The protocol was immunoSEQ multiplex PCR, while the TCRdb copy is restricted to in-frame clones and leaves out a portion. The sample holds approximately 17,000 clones, 50% seen once. Germline V gene lookup returns CDR1 SGHKS and CDR2 YYEKEE (reference sequence). V was clipped by 4 bases and J by 5 bases, with 10 bases between them. The CDR3 is made up of 14 amino acids. Treatment given: 15 Gy SBRT to primary tumor, nephrectomy 4 weeks later. Nephrectomy followed 15 Gy stereotactic body radiation by 4 weeks. The tumor was a clear cell renal cell carcinoma. The origin of this receptor is a woman aged 55-69 years with renal cell carcinoma. The V gene is TRBV5-5, the J gene TRBJ1-6, with D unresolved. The source material was tumor tissue, sampled from a patient whose treatment included radiotherapy and nephrectomy. This chain's CDR3 is CASSPEVDNSPLHF. CDR3 in DNA: TGTGCCAGCAGCCCTGAGGTTGATAATTCACCCCTCCACTTT.